This TCR beta chain was sequenced for a study of CXCR3-negative and CXCR3-positive naive CD8 T cells. Study-level background: Every library held about 1.5 +/- 0.3 million TRB reads, and the total came to roughly 140 million. Overall study results and limits: Diversity in memory CD8+ cells fell much lower than the comparably high levels seen in both naive subsets. The naive subsets expressed comparable surface CD5, and the authors inferred TCR strength from TRB CDR3 properties. Researchers report that CXCR3-positive naive cells carry more hydrophobic TRB CDR3s than CXCR3-negative naive cells.

CD45RO-CCR7+CD27+CD95- cells counted as naive CD8+ T cells. The V gene's germline CDR1 is SEHNR and CDR2 FQNEAQ (reference sequence). The CDR3 is 15 residues long. On this clonotype: As yet, its antigen is unknown.

Each TRB cDNA library was prepared by 5' RACE (with UMI labels). TCRdb reprocessed the 5' RACE reads and keeps a single row for each CDR3 protein, giving no DNA. This sample contains over 95,000 distinct CDR3 sequences. This sequence was found in a human donor in good health. Some clones in this sample may be carry-over from other donors' samples. The chain has TRBV7-9 and TRBJ2-7; lacking DNA, the TRBD1 call made by TCRdb goes unchecked. The material sequenced was naive CXCR3+ CD8+ T cells from blood. Subset noted: CD45RO-CCR7+CD27+CD95- naive CD8+ T cells expressing CXCR3 (TNR3+). CDR3 in amino acids: CASSLNFEGAHEQYF. The whole variable domain, remainder taken from reference TRBV7-9 and TRBJ2-7, is DTGVSQNPRHKITKRGQNVTFRCDPISEHNRLYWYRQTLGQGPEFLTYFQNEAQLEKSRLLSDRFSAERPKGSFSTLEIQRTEQGDSAMYLCASSLNFEGAHEQYFGPGTRLTVT.